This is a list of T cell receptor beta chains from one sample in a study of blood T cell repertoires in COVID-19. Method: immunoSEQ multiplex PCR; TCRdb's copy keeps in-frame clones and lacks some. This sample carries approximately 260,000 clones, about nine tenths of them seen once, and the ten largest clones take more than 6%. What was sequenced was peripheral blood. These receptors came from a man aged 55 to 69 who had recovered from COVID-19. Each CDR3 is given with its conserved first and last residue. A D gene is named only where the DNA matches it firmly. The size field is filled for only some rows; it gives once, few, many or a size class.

CAWSWGGLTDTQYF,TGTGCCTGGAGCTGGGGGGGCCTGACAGATACGCAGTATTTT,TRBJ2-3,.,.,TRBV30
CASSVGGAGDTQYF,TGTGCCAGCAGCGTCGGGGGGGCCGGAGATACGCAGTATTTT,TRBJ2-3,.,TRBD2,TRBV4-2
CASSIDLSWTAINYGYTF,TGTGCCAGTAGTATAGATCTATCGTGGACAGCTATTAACTATGGCTACACCTTC,TRBJ1-2,.,.,TRBV19
CASSHPGTSGGPRELFF,TGCGCCAGCAGCCATCCCGGGACTAGCGGGGGGCCTCGGGAGCTGTTTTTT,TRBJ2-2,.,TRBD2,TRBV4-1
CASSEVGNYGYTF,TGTGCCAGCAGTGAAGTCGGTAACTATGGCTACACCTTC,TRBJ1-2,.,.,TRBV6-1
CASSPDLKGLTEAFF,TGTGCCAGCAGCCCCGACCTAAAGGGGCTGACTGAAGCTTTCTTT,TRBJ1-1,few,.,TRBV13
CASSRRGTQETQYF,TGTGCCAGCAGCCGACGGGGGACTCAAGAGACCCAGTACTTC,TRBJ2-5,.,.,TRBV9
CASSSGLPNYGYTF,TGTGCCAGCAGTTCAGGACTGCCTAACTATGGCTACACCTTC,TRBJ1-2,.,.,TRBV6-6
CASSRTVSTDTQYF,TGTGCCAGCAGCCGGACAGTTTCCACAGATACGCAGTATTTT,TRBJ2-3,.,.,TRBV5-5
CASSPTLRSPLHF,TGTGCCAGCTCCCCTACTCTGAGATCACCCCTCCACTTT,TRBJ1-6,.,.,TRBV3-1/TRBV3-2
CASSPGTGRMNIQYF,TGTGCCAGCAGTCCCGGGACAGGGAGGATGAACATTCAGTACTTC,TRBJ2-4,.,TRBD1,TRBV27
CASSALIGEGNTIYF,TGTGCCAGCAGCGCTCTTATCGGGGAGGGAAACACCATATATTTT,TRBJ1-3,.,.,TRBV5-5
CASSSGGYSYEQYF,TGTGCCAGCAGCTCGGGTGGGTACTCCTACGAGCAGTACTTC,TRBJ2-7,.,.,TRBV11-2
CASSQGTGPVRPGNTIYF,TGTGCCAGTAGTCAGGGGACAGGACCTGTACGACCTGGAAACACCATATATTTT,TRBJ1-3,.,TRBD1,TRBV19
CATSRDLLAGGQEQFF,TGTGCCACCAGCAGAGATCTGCTAGCGGGGGGGCAGGAGCAGTTCTTC,TRBJ2-1,few,TRBD2,TRBV15
CASSYGTLGETQYF,TGTGCCAGCAGCTACGGGACTTTGGGGGAGACCCAGTACTTC,TRBJ2-5,.,.,TRBV14
CASTSLARSFF,TGTGCCAGCACTAGCCTAGCGAGAAGTTTCTTC,TRBJ2-1,.,.,TRBV2
CASSGIAGVYSYNEQFF,TGTGCCAGCAGCGGAATAGCGGGGGTGTACTCCTACAATGAGCAGTTCTTC,TRBJ2-1,.,TRBD2,TRBV9
CASRTDNSPLHF,TGTGCCAGCAGGACAGATAATTCACCCCTCCACTTT,TRBJ1-6,.,.,TRBV2
CATSPGGWQETQYF,TGTGCCACCAGCCCCGGGGGGTGGCAAGAGACCCAGTACTTC,TRBJ2-5,.,TRBD2,TRBV15
CASSRDFEKLFF,TGCGCCAGCAGCCGGGACTTTGAAAAACTGTTTTTT,TRBJ1-4,many,.,TRBV4-1
CASSVRGLEAFF,TGCGCCAGCAGTGTTCGTGGACTTGAAGCTTTCTTT,TRBJ1-1,.,.,TRBV10-2
CASSLRGTAIWEKLFF,TGTGCCAGCAGCCTACGCGGGACAGCGATTTGGGAAAAACTGTTTTTT,TRBJ1-4,.,TRBD1,TRBV5-6
CASVIQGTYGYTF,TGTGCCAGCGTAATACAGGGAACCTATGGCTACACCTTC,TRBJ1-2,.,.,TRBV6-5
CASSLQGTLGEQYF,TGCGCCAGCAGCTTACAGGGAACGTTAGGGGAGCAGTACTTC,TRBJ2-7,.,.,TRBV5-1
CASSSLRERMNTEAFF,TGTGCCAGTAGTAGCTTGAGGGAGAGGATGAACACTGAAGCTTTCTTT,TRBJ1-1,.,.,TRBV19
CASSRLAGGHTGELFF,TGTGCCAGCAGCCGACTAGCGGGGGGGCACACCGGGGAGCTGTTTTTT,TRBJ2-2,.,TRBD2,TRBV4-2